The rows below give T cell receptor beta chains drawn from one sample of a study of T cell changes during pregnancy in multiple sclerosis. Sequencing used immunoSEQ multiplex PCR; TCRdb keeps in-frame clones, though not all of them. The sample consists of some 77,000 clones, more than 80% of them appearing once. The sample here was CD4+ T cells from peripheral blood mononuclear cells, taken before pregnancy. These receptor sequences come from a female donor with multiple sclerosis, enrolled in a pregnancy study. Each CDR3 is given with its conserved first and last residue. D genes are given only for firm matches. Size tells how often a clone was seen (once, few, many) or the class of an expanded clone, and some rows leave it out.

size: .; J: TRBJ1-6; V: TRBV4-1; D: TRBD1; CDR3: CASSHRVPQGEKDSPLHF; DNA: TGCGCCAGCAGCCATCGCGTCCCACAGGGGGAAAAGGATTCACCCCTCCACTTT
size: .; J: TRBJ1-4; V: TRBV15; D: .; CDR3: CATSRQNEKLFF; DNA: TGTGCCACCAGCAGACAGAATGAAAAACTGTTTTTT
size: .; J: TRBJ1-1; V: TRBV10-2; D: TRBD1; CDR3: CASRTDRDTEAFF; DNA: TGCGCCAGCAGAACCGACAGGGACACTGAAGCTTTCTTT
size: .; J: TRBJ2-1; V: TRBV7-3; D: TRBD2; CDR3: CASSFRTSGRNEQFF; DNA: TGTGCCAGCAGCTTCCGGACTAGCGGGAGAAATGAGCAGTTCTTC
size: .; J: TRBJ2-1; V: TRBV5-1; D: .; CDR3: CASSSETTSPHNEQFF; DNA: TGCGCCAGCAGCTCCGAAACGACTAGTCCCCACAATGAGCAGTTCTTC
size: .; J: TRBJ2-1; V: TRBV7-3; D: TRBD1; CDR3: CASSLMGQGADEQFF; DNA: TGTGCCAGCAGCTTAATGGGACAGGGGGCGGATGAGCAGTTCTTC
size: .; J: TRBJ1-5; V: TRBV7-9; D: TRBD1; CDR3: CASSLGDRGGQPQHF; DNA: TGTGCCAGCAGCTTAGGGGACAGGGGAGGGCAGCCCCAGCATTTT
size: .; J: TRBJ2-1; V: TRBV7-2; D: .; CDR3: CASTIRAGFYNEQFF; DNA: TGTGCCAGCACCATTAGGGCAGGGTTCTACAATGAGCAGTTCTTC
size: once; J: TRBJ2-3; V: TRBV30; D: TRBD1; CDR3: CAWKIWDRGTDTQYF; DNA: TGTGCCTGGAAAATATGGGACAGGGGTACAGATACGCAGTATTTT
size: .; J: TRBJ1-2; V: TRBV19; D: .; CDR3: CASRGENPYGYTF; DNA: TGTGCCAGTAGGGGCGAGAACCCATATGGCTACACCTTC
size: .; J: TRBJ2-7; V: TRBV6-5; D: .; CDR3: CASSSTGEQYF; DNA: TGTGCCAGCAGCTCGACTGGTGAGCAGTACTTC
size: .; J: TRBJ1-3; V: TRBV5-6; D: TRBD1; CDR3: CASSRDRGNVGNTIYF; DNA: TGTGCCAGCAGCCGGGACAGGGGGAACGTAGGAAACACCATATATTTT
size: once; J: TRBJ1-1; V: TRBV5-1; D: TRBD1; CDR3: CASSLRTGSGTEAFF; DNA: TGCGCCAGCAGCCTCCGGACAGGGTCGGGCACTGAAGCTTTCTTT